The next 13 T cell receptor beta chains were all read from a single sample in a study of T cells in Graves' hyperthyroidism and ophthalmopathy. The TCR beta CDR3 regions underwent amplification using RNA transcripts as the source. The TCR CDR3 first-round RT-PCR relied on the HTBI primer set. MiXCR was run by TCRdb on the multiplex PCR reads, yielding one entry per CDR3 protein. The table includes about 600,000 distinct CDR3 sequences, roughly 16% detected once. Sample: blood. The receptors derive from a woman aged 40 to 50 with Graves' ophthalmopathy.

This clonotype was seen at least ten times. In DNA form, the CDR3 reads TGTGCCAGCAGCTTAGGGCGGGAGACTGAAGCTTTCTTT. Amino acids: CASSLGRETEAFF. This rearrangement joins TRBV7-8 to TRBJ1-1, with D uncertain. Germline values: CDR1 SGHVS, CDR2 FQNEAQ. V lost 1 base, J lost 5 bases, and 8 bases lay in between. The CDR3 has 13 residues.

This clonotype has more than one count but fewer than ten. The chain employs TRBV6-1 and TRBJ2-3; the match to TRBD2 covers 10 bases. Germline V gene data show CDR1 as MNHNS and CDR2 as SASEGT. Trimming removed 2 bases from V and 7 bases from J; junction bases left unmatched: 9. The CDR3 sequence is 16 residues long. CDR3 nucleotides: TGTGCCAGCAGTGAACTAGCGGGGGAGATCTCATATACGCAGTATTTT. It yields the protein CASSELAGEISYTQYF.

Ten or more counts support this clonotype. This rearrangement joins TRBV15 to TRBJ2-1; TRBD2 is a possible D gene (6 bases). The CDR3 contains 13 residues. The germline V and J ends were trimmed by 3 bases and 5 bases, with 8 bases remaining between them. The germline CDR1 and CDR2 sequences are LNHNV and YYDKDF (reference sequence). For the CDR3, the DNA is TGTGCCACCAGCAGTGCGGGAAACAATGAGCAGTTCTTC. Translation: CATSSAGNNEQFF.

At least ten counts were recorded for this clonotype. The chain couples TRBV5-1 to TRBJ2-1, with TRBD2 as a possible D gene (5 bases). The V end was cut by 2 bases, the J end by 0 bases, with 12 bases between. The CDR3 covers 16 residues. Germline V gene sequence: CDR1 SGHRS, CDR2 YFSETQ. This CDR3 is CASSFPSGSSYNEQFF. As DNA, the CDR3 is TGCGCCAGCAGCTTTCCCAGCGGTAGCTCCTACAATGAGCAGTTCTTC.

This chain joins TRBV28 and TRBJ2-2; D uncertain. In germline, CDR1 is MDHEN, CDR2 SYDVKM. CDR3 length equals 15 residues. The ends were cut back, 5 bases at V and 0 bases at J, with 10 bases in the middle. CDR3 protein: CASSPDTTNTGELFF. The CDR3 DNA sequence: TGTGCCAGCAGTCCCGACACCACGAACACCGGGGAGCTGTTTTTT.

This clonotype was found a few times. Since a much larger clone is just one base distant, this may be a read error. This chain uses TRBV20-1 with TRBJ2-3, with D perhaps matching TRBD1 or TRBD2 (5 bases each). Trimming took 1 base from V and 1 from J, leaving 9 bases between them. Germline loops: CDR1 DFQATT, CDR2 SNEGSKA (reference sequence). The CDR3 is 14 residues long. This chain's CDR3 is CSARAWDRTDTQYF. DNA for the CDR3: TGCAGTGCTAGAGCCTGGGACCGCACAGATACGCAGTATTTT.

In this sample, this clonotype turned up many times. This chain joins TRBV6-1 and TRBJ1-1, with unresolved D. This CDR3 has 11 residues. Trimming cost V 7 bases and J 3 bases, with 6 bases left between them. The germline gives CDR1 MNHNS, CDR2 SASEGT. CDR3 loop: CASIDDTEAFF. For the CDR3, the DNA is TGTGCCAGCATTGACGACACTGAAGCTTTCTTT.

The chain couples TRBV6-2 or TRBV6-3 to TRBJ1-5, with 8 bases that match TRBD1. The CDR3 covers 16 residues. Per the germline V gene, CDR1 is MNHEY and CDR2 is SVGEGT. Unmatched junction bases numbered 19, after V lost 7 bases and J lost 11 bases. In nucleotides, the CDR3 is TGTGCCAGCACCCGGGGCAGGGGGCTCGGCCAATCAGCCCAGCATTTT. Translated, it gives CASTRGRGLGQSAQHF.

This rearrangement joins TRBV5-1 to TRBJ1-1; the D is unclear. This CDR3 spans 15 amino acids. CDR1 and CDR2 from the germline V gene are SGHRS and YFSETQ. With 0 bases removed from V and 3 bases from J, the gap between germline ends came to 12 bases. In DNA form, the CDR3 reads TGCGCCAGCAGCTTGGGGATAGCAGGAGACACTGAAGCTTTCTTT. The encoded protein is CASSLGIAGDTEAFF.

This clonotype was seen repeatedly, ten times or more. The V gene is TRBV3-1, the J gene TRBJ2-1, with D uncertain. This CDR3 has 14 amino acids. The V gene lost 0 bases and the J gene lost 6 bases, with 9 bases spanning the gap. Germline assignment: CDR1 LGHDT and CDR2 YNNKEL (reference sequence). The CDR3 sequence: CASSQEIGGNEQFF. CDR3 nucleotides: TGTGCCAGCAGCCAAGAGATAGGCGGCAATGAGCAGTTCTTC.

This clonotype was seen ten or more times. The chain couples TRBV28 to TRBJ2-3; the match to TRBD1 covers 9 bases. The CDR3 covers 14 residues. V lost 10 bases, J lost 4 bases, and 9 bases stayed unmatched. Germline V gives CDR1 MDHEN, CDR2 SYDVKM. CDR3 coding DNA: TGTGCCACCCAGTTGGGACAGGGTCCAGATACGCAGTATTTT. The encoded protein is CATQLGQGPDTQYF.

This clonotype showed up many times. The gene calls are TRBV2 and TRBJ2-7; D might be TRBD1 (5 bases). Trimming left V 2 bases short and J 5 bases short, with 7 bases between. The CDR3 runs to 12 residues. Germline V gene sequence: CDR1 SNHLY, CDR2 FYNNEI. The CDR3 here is CASSELRDEQYF. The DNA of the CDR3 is TGTGCCAGCAGTGAACTCAGGGACGAGCAGTACTTC.

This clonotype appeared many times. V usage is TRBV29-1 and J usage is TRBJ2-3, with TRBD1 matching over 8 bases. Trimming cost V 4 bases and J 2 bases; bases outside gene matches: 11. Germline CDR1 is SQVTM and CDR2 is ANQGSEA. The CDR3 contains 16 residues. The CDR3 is CSVGGEGTGYTDTQYF. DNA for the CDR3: TGCAGCGTTGGAGGTGAAGGGACAGGATACACAGATACGCAGTATTTT.